Shown below are 23 T cell receptor beta chains from a single sample sequenced in a study of blood T cell repertoires in COVID-19. Generated by immunoSEQ multiplex PCR, the TCRdb table keeps only in-frame clones and is missing some. The sample carries 150,000 to 200,000 clones, around 85% recorded once. Source material: peripheral blood. The receptors come from a human donor with active or convalescent COVID-19. The donor label of this sample is uncertain.

The chain has TRBV3-1 (or the pseudogene TRBV3-2) and TRBJ2-1; 11 bases are a match to TRBD1. From germline, CDR1 is LGHDT and CDR2 YNNKEL (reference sequence). V lost 3 bases and J lost 7; bases outside the gene matches: 2. The CDR3 runs to 14 residues. CDR3 in DNA: TGTGCCAGCAGCCAGGGGACAGGGGGAAATGAGCAGTTCTTC. Protein sequence: CASSQGTGGNEQFF.

The chain couples TRBV6-5 to TRBJ1-5; D ambiguous. This CDR3 comprises 16 residues. CDR1 is MNHEY and CDR2 is SVGAGI in the germline V gene. V lost 0 bases, J lost 2 bases, and 11 bases lay in between. The CDR3 region is CASSYSSRGGNQPQHF. The CDR3 nucleotides read TGTGCCAGCAGTTACTCGAGCCGCGGAGGCAATCAGCCCCAGCATTTT.

This chain links TRBV28 with TRBJ1-1, with no clear D. The germline CDR1 and CDR2 sequences are MDHEN and SYDVKM. The V gene lost 6 bases and the J gene lost 1 base, with 15 bases spanning the gap. The CDR3 consists of 15 residues. Here the CDR3 DNA reads TGTGCCAGCAGCCGACCCGGGAGCTGGAACACTGAAGCTTTCTTT. This sequence encodes CASSRPGSWNTEAFF.

This clone has just one count. The chain has TRBV13 and TRBJ2-1; 7 bases are shared with TRBD2. Trimming at V came to 2 bases and at J to 4 bases, leaving 8 bases not matched to a gene. The CDR3 loop spans 16 amino acids. Per the germline V gene, CDR1 is PRHDT and CDR2 is FYEKMQ (reference sequence). CDR3 nucleotides: TGTGCCAGCAGCTTATTGGTAGCGGGCCCTTACAATGAGCAGTTCTTC. Its protein product is CASSLLVAGPYNEQFF. Together with reference TRBV13 and TRBJ2-1, the CDR3 gives the full variable domain: AAGVIQSPRHLIKEKRETATLKCYPIPRHDTVYWYQQGPGQDPQFLISFYEKMQSDKGSIPDRFSAQQFSDYHSELNMSSLELGDSALYFCASSLLVAGPYNEQFFGPGTRLTVL.

The chain is built from TRBV3-1 (or the pseudogene TRBV3-2) and TRBJ2-4, with 9 bases fitting TRBD1. Germline trimming cut 3 bases from V and 8 bases from J; bases unmatched to any gene: 8. The germline CDR1 and CDR2 sequences are LGHDT and YNNKEL (reference sequence). This CDR3 has 15 amino acids. In DNA form, the CDR3 reads TGTGCCAGCAGCCAGATCCCGGGACAGGGTTACATTCAGTACTTC. Translated: CASSQIPGQGYIQYF.

The rearrangement joins TRBV5-1 to TRBJ1-2; D remains ambiguous. The germline CDR1 and CDR2 sequences are SGHRS and YFSETQ. The CDR3 covers 14 residues. Trimming took 1 base from V and 3 from J, leaving 10 bases between them. CDR3 sequence: CASSLFPPDYGYTF. In DNA, the CDR3 is TGCGCCAGCAGCTTGTTCCCCCCTGACTATGGCTACACCTTC. Full variable domain (rest looked up from reference TRBV5-1 and TRBJ1-2): KAGVTQTPRYLIKTRGQQVTLSCSPISGHRSVSWYQQTPGQGLQFLFEYFSETQRNKGNFPGRFSGRQFSNSRSEMNVSTLELGDSALYLCASSLFPPDYGYTFGSGTRLTVV.

V is TRBV7-2 and J is TRBJ2-2, with 9 bases aligning to TRBD1. The CDR3 sequence is 15 residues long. Germline V gives CDR1 SGHTA, CDR2 FQGNSA. The V and J ends lost 4 bases and 7 bases, in that order; junction bases with no gene match: 7. DNA for the CDR3: TGTGCCAGCAGCTCAACAGGGGGCAAAGGCGGGGAGCTGTTTTTT. This encodes CASSSTGGKGGELFF.

This clone has more than one count but fewer than ten. The chain uses TRBV28 and TRBJ2-2; 9 bases line up with TRBD2. Germline V gene data show CDR1 as MDHEN and CDR2 as SYDVKM. With V trimmed by 7 bases and J by 4 bases, 16 bases remained unmatched. This CDR3 is 18 amino acids long. The CDR3 loop reads CASNPASGNEGVTGELFF. The CDR3 DNA follows: TGTGCCAGCAATCCGGCTAGCGGGAACGAGGGGGTCACCGGGGAGCTGTTTTTT.

The chain uses TRBV27 and TRBJ2-3; 10 bases are a match to TRBD2. The CDR3 is 16 amino acids. The V and J ends lost 5 bases and 0 bases, in that order; junction bases with no gene match: 5. CDR1 and CDR2 (germline): MNHEY, SMNVEV (reference sequence). CDR3 bases: TGTGCCAGCAGTCTCCTAGCGGGGGTGAGCACAGATACGCAGTATTTT. It translates to CASSLLAGVSTDTQYF.

V and J are TRBV28 and TRBJ2-3; 7 bases fit TRBD2. The germline gives CDR1 MDHEN, CDR2 SYDVKM. V shed 9 bases and J 7 bases; nucleotides not matched to a gene: 13. The length of the CDR3 is 14 residues. In DNA form, the CDR3 reads TGTGCCAGTTGTGGGGGGGACCTACGTCATACGCAGTATTTT. This codes for CASCGGDLRHTQYF.

The table lists this clone with a count of one. CDR3 DNA: TGTGCCAGCAGTTCTCTAGCGGGATCCTACAATGAGCAGTTCTTC. Translating gives CASSSLAGSYNEQFF. The rearrangement links TRBV2 to TRBJ2-1; 9 nucleotides agree with TRBD2. The V and J ends lost 5 bases and 1 base, in that order; junction bases with no gene match: 3. The CDR3 extends over 15 amino acids. Per germline, CDR1 SNHLY and CDR2 FYNNEI. Using reference TRBV2 and TRBJ2-1 for the parts outside the CDR3, the full variable domain is EPEVTQTPSHQVTQMGQEVILRCVPISNHLYFYWYRQILGQKVEFLVSFYNNEISEKSEIFDDQFSVERPDGSNFTLKIRSTKLEDSAMYFCASSSLAGSYNEQFFGPGTRLTVL.

In the case of this clone: The sample holds other DNA sequences that translate to the same CDR3. J is TRBJ1-3 and V is TRBV19, with 8 positions matching TRBD1. The CDR3 spans 12 residues. V gave up 9 bases and J gave up 3 bases; unmatched junction bases: 1. Germline CDR1 and CDR2: LNHDA and SQIVND (reference sequence). The CDR3 protein is CASRGLGNTIYF. The DNA of the CDR3 is TGTGCCAGCAGGGGGCTTGGAAACACCATATATTTT.

This clone appeared a single time. The chain uses TRBV5-1 and TRBJ2-1, with TRBD1 identical over 7 bases. Germline assignment: CDR1 SGHRS and CDR2 YFSETQ. Trimming removed 3 bases from V and 6 bases from J; junction bases left unmatched: 6. The CDR3 spans 14 residues. The CDR3 nucleotides are TGCGCCAGCAGCTCGACAGGGTCGGTCAATGAGCAGTTCTTC. Translating gives CASSSTGSVNEQFF. Full variable domain (missing parts from reference TRBV5-1 and TRBJ2-1): KAGVTQTPRYLIKTRGQQVTLSCSPISGHRSVSWYQQTPGQGLQFLFEYFSETQRNKGNFPGRFSGRQFSNSRSEMNVSTLELGDSALYLCASSSTGSVNEQFFGPGTRLTVL.

CDR3 in amino acids: CASRYPGTGISYEQYF. The CDR3 DNA sequence: TGTGCCAGCAGATATCCCGGGACAGGTATCTCCTACGAGCAGTACTTC. The chain has TRBV28 and TRBJ2-7, with 8 nucleotides matching TRBD1. This CDR3 spans 16 amino acids. Trimming at V came to 6 bases and at J to 0 bases, leaving 10 bases not matched to a gene. Looked up from germline, CDR1 is MDHEN and CDR2 is SYDVKM.

V and J are TRBV7-9 and TRBJ1-1, with 8 bases lining up with TRBD1. CDR1 SEHNR and CDR2 FQNEAQ come from the germline V gene (reference sequence). CDR3 length: 11 amino acids. The V segment lost 5 bases and the J segment 10 bases; nucleotides outside the gene matches: 3. This CDR3 is CASSPDRGAFF. The CDR3 nucleotides are TGTGCCAGCAGCCCCGACAGGGGAGCTTTCTTT.

This clone was picked up a small number of times. V gene TRBV27 combines with J gene TRBJ2-3; TRBD1 is a possible D gene (6 bases). From germline, CDR1 is MNHEY and CDR2 SMNVEV (reference sequence). Trimming cost V 2 bases and J 0 bases, with 9 bases left between them. CDR3 size: 15 residues. CDR3 loop: CASSLGGLSTDTQYF. The CDR3 DNA is TGTGCCAGCAGTTTAGGGGGCTTGAGCACAGATACGCAGTATTTT.

The chain combines TRBV5-1 with TRBJ1-1; no clear D gene. This CDR3 spans 15 amino acids. V dropped 0 bases and J dropped 0 bases, with 9 bases sitting between them. Germline assignment: CDR1 SGHRS and CDR2 YFSETQ. The CDR3 bases are TGCGCCAGCAGCTTGGATGAAGACATGAACACTGAAGCTTTCTTT. Protein: CASSLDEDMNTEAFF.

The rearrangement joins TRBV27 to TRBJ2-1; a weak D match, TRBD1 (6 bases). The germline V gene encodes CDR1 MNHEY and CDR2 SMNVEV (reference sequence). V lost 9 bases and J 0 bases, leaving 12 bases between the germline ends. The CDR3 sequence is 14 residues long. The CDR3 sequence: CASSGTPSYNEQFF. CDR3 DNA: TGTGCCAGTTCCGGGACACCCTCCTACAATGAGCAGTTCTTC.

This clone came up once. The chain has TRBV18 and TRBJ1-1; D is unresolved. CDR1 and CDR2 from the germline V gene are KGHSH and LQKENI. Between the trimmed V and J ends, which lost 6 bases and 2 bases, there was a span of 16 bases. The CDR3 contains 15 residues. CDR3 loop: CASSHSLGSNTEAFF. CDR3 in DNA: TGTGCCAGCTCGCATTCCCTCGGGTCCAACACTGAAGCTTTCTTT.

The rearrangement uses TRBV12-3 or TRBV12-4 and TRBJ1-2; possibly TRBD1 for D (6 bases). V gave up 6 bases and J gave up 2 bases, with 10 bases separating them. The length of the CDR3 is 13 residues. The CDR3 DNA sequence: TGTGCCAGCAGCTATGACAGGAACTATGGCTACACCTTC. Translating gives CASSYDRNYGYTF.

This chain connects TRBV25-1 to TRBJ2-3; D is undetermined. The germline V gene encodes CDR1 MGHDK and CDR2 SYGVNS. The CDR3 is made up of 11 amino acids. Trimming removed 4 bases at V and 5 bases at J, with 4 bases between. CDR3 bases: TGTGCCAGCAGTGTCCGAGATACGCAGTATTTT. Its translation: CASSVRDTQYF.

The genes are TRBV20-1 and TRBJ1-2, with D uncertain. The CDR3 extends over 12 amino acids. V dropped 3 bases and J dropped 4 bases, with 9 bases sitting between them. The germline gives CDR1 DFQATT, CDR2 SNEGSKA (reference sequence). CDR3: CSASPRGYGYTF. The CDR3 DNA is TGCAGTGCTAGTCCCCGGGGCTATGGCTACACCTTC.

The V call is TRBV28, the J call TRBJ1-6; the D is unclear. Germline V lookup: CDR1 MDHEN, CDR2 SYDVKM. This CDR3 has 15 residues. Trimming stripped 6 bases from V and 0 bases from J, with 9 bases between. CDR3 nucleotides: TGTGCCAGCAGGCATGAGAGCTCCTATAATTCACCCCTCCACTTT. This encodes CASRHESSYNSPLHF.